This TCR beta chain was found in a study of T cell repertoires in ileal Crohn's disease. For the study at large: All patients had surgery for stricturing (approximately 60%) or penetrating (around 40%) disease.

Per germline, CDR1 MDHEN and CDR2 SYDVKM. The CDR3 extends over 12 amino acids. V was trimmed by 4 bases and J by 12 bases, leaving 13 bases between them. Findings of the study overall: Sorted CD8 T cells held more high-frequency clones than CD4.

Of note for this clone: Its antigen is still unknown.

Profiled with immunoSEQ multiplex PCR; TCRdb holds only in-frame clones, not every one. The sample includes fewer than 2,000 clones, approximately 86% of them seen just once. The time point is: inflamed ileum from the surgical specimen. This sequence was found in an adult with Crohn's disease. The chain has TRBV28 and TRBJ2-1, with D possibly being TRBD1 (6 bases). The specimen was ileal tissue. The CDR3 DNA reads as TGTGCCAGCAGTTCCTCTATGACAGGGCAGTTCTTC. Translation: CASSSSMTGQFF. The variable domain in full, with the rest retrieved from reference TRBV28 and TRBJ2-1, is DVKVTQSSRYLVKRTGEKVFLECVQDMDHENMFWYRQDPGLGLRLIYFSYDVKMKEKGDIPEGYSVSREKKERFSLILESASTNQTSMYLCASSSSMTGQFFGPGTRLTVL.